This TCR beta chain was documented in a study of T and B cells in COVID-19 patients. Study at large: In the active-infection cohort, about 90% of the roughly 20 patients had comorbidities linked to unfavorable COVID-19 outcome.

TRB rearrangements were amplified by multiplex PCR with BIOMED2 TRB-A/B primers. A single record per CDR3 protein comes from TCRdb applying MiXCR to the multiplex PCR reads. The table records more than 7,000 distinct CDR3 sequences, around two fifths of them present only once. From blood, about 250-500 ng of genomic DNA served as TRB template. The CDR3 consists of 13 residues. Germline CDR1 LNHDA, CDR2 SQIVND (reference sequence). Trimming stripped 5 bases from V and 4 bases from J, with 11 bases between. Sequencing was carried out using blood. V and J are TRBV19 and TRBJ1-2; TRBD1 is a possible D gene (6 bases). The TCR comes from a human donor who had recovered from COVID-19. CDR3 DNA sequence: TGTGCCAGTAGTCGTCAGGGGCTCTATGGCTACACCTTC. This translates into CASSRQGLYGYTF.